Presented here are 3 T cell receptor beta chains from one specimen sequenced in a study of technical replicates of blood from a handful of donors. Produced via immunoSEQ multiplex PCR; TCRdb's table is partial and in-frame only. The table has tens of thousands of clones, over 85% seen once. The sample was T cells isolated from PBMCs. The source is a human donor in good health.

The chain links TRBV4-1 to TRBJ1-5; TRBD1 is a possible D gene (6 bases). The V end was cut by 3 bases, the J end by 3 bases, with 18 bases between. This CDR3 comprises 17 residues. The germline CDR1 and CDR2 sequences are MGHRA and YSYEKL. CDR3 region: CASSHLRAGANNQPQHF. The CDR3 nucleotides are TGCGCCAGCAGCCACCTAAGGGCAGGGGCTAACAATCAGCCCCAGCATTTT.

This clone was seen once. The chain couples TRBV2 to TRBJ1-4, with no clear D. V lost 8 bases and J lost 3, with 16 bases in between. The CDR3 is 15 amino acids. Per the germline V gene, CDR1 is SNHLY and CDR2 is FYNNEI. The CDR3 sequence is CASELRGGANEKLFF. The CDR3 DNA sequence: TGTGCCAGCGAATTACGGGGTGGGGCTAATGAAAAACTGTTTTTT.

A word on this clone: Germline and junction disagree at one end, which may indicate a read error. The chain couples TRBV7-7 to TRBJ2-5; 11 positions agree with TRBD2. The germline V gene has CDR1 SSHAT and CDR2 FNYEAQ (reference sequence). The CDR3 totals 16 residues. The CDR3 DNA reads as TGTGCTAGCAGCTCCGGACTAGCGGGCCCTACAGAGACCCAGTACTTC. Protein: CASSSGLAGPTETQYF. The whole variable domain, filled in from reference TRBV7-7 and TRBJ2-5, reads GAGVSQSPRYKVTKRGQDVTLRCDPISSHATLYWYQQALGQGPEFLTYFNYEAQPDKSGLPSDRFSAERPEGSISTLTIQRTEQRDSAMYRCASSSGLAGPTETQYFGPGTRLLVL.